A selection of T cell receptor beta chains follows, all from one sample in a study of tumor-infiltrating lymphocytes in primary liver carcinoma. TCRdb passed the multiplex PCR reads through MiXCR, listing each CDR3 protein once. Of approximately 300,000 distinct CDR3 sequences detected, more than 55% appear once; the ten largest clones hold about 9.4%. The sample taken for sequencing was peripheral blood. The receptors originated from a man between 35 and 55 years old with primary liver carcinoma and hepatitis B virus infection. Both conserved end residues are part of each CDR3. The order of the fields is CDR3 length, V gene, J gene, D gene, clone size, CDR3 protein, CDR3 DNA. A D gene is named only where the DNA matches it firmly. Where a row states a size, it is once, few, many or the class of an expanded clone; other rows omit it.

>15|TRBV12-3/TRBV12-4|TRBJ2-3|TRBD1|few
CASSSGQGVTDTQYF
TGTGCCAGCAGTTCCGGACAGGGTGTGACCGATACGCAGTATTTT
>13|TRBV12-3/TRBV12-4|TRBJ2-2|-|many
CASSQTKTGELFF
TGTGCCAGCAGCCAAACTAAGACCGGGGAGCTGTTTTTT
>15|TRBV7-8|TRBJ2-2|-|few
CASSLGSSWTGELFF
TGTGCCAGCAGCTTAGGTAGTAGTTGGACCGGGGAGCTGTTTTTT
>15|TRBV7-2|TRBJ2-1|-|-
CASSLASGTQNEQFF
TGTGCCAGCAGCTTAGCCTCCGGGACTCAAAATGAGCAGTTCTTC
>14|TRBV6-5|TRBJ2-4|-|many
CASRTPGAKNIQYF
TGTGCCAGCAGGACCCCGGGTGCCAAAAACATTCAGTACTTC
>14|TRBV5-8|TRBJ1-4|-|few
CASSLGVGKEKLFF
TGTGCCAGCAGCTTGGGGGTTGGAAAGGAAAAACTGTTTTTT
>19|TRBV11-2|TRBJ2-3|-|-
CANSRSPRLVGERTDTQYF
TGTGCCAACAGCCGATCGCCGAGACTAGTGGGAGAGAGGACAGATACGCAGTATTTT
>18|TRBV12-3/TRBV12-4|TRBJ1-3|-|many
CASTPLRDGGHSGNTIYF
TGTGCCAGCACCCCCCTCCGGGACGGAGGCCACTCTGGAAACACCATATATTTT
>17|TRBV14|TRBJ2-1|-|once
CASSQYEAELAYNEQFF
TGTGCCAGCAGCCAATACGAGGCTGAACTAGCTTACAATGAGCAGTTCTTC
>14|TRBV29-1|TRBJ2-5|TRBD1|many
CSAGGTGLQETQYF
TGCAGCGCCGGAGGGACAGGCCTCCAAGAGACCCAGTACTTC
>14|TRBV5-4|TRBJ1-3|-|-
CTSSFRGAGNTIYF
TGTACCAGCAGCTTTCGGGGCGCCGGAAACACCATATATTTT
>14|TRBV5-1|TRBJ2-7|-|-
CASRGGTDSYEQYF
TGCGCCAGCCGTGGGGGGACAGACTCCTACGAGCAGTACTTC
>15|TRBV4-2|TRBJ2-1|TRBD1|many
CASSPDRVRYNEQFF
TGTGCCAGCAGCCCCGACAGGGTTCGATACAATGAGCAGTTCTTC
>14|TRBV6-5|TRBJ2-7|-|-
CAISLWESSYEQYF
TGTGCCATCAGTCTATGGGAGAGCTCCTACGAGCAGTACTTC
>14|TRBV12-3/TRBV12-4|TRBJ2-4|-|-
CASSLSLAKNIQHF
TGTGCCAGCAGTTTATCGCTAGCCAAAAACATTCAGCACTTC
>12|TRBV28|TRBJ2-5|-|many
CASSGRTWAQYF
TGTGCCAGCAGTGGACGGACCTGGGCCCAGTACTTC
>11|TRBV11-2|TRBJ2-3|-|-
CASSPLDTYYF
TGTGCCAGCAGCCCCTTAGATACGTATTATTTT
>16|TRBV7-9|TRBJ2-2|-|once
CASSLGPGTITWELFF
TGTGCCAGCAGCTTAGGCCCAGGGACGATCACCTGGGAGCTGTTTTTT
>14|TRBV29-1|TRBJ2-1|-|many
CSVEGQVTITKQFF
TGCAGCGTTGAAGGACAGGTTACGATTACGAAACAGTTCTTC
>14|TRBV30|TRBJ1-6|-|few
CAWSGPAQGSPLHF
TGTGCCTGGAGTGGGCCGGCGCAGGGTTCACCCCTCCACTTT
>15|TRBV29-1|TRBJ2-1|-|many
CSVETTLSSYNEQFF
TGCAGCGTTGAAACGACATTGAGCTCCTACAATGAGCAGTTCTTC
>20|TRBV21-1|TRBJ2-1|-|-
CASSKGRLAGGPSIMNEQFF
TGTGCCAGCAGCAAAGGTCGGCTAGCGGGAGGGCCCTCTATTATGAATGAGCAGTTCTTC
>14|TRBV30|TRBJ2-7|TRBD1|-
CAWLSWTGVYEQYF
TGTGCCTGGCTTAGCTGGACAGGCGTCTACGAGCAGTACTTC
>14|TRBV30|TRBJ1-4|-|-
CGWGDSSEGEKLFF
TGTGGCTGGGGGGACTCCTCGGAAGGTGAAAAACTGTTTTTT
>16|TRBV12-3/TRBV12-4|TRBJ2-7|TRBD2|-
CASNKAGEKDAYEQYF
TGTGCCAGCAACAAGGCGGGAGAGAAGGACGCCTACGAGCAGTACTTC
>16|TRBV7-8|TRBJ1-3|TRBD1|-
CASSVTGGSQGNTIYF
TGTGCCAGCAGCGTGACAGGGGGTTCCCAAGGAAACACCATATATTTT
>16|TRBV4-3|TRBJ2-7|-|-
CASSQAIGITPYEQYF
TGCGCCAGCAGCCAAGCAATCGGGATTACTCCCTATGAGCAGTACTTC
>12|TRBV6-5|TRBJ2-5|-|-
CASSQIRGAQHF
TGTGCCAGCAGCCAGATTCGGGGGGCCCAACACTTC
>13|TRBV7-3|TRBJ2-3|-|-
CANSLGRTDTQYF
TGTGCCAACAGTCTGGGCCGCACAGATACGCAGTATTTT
>17|TRBV20-1|TRBJ2-3|TRBD2|-
CSASGLAGDPSTDTQYF
TGCAGTGCTAGCGGACTAGCGGGAGACCCTAGCACAGATACGCAGTATTTT
>16|TRBV11-3|TRBJ2-1|-|-
CASSLVGAEGPDEEFF
TGTGCCAGCAGCTTAGTTGGAGCGGAAGGGCCAGATGAGGAGTTCTTC
>12|TRBV29-1|TRBJ2-7|TRBD1|many
CSVDGTDYEQYF
TGCAGCGTTGACGGGACAGACTACGAGCAGTACTTC
>17|TRBV12-3/TRBV12-4|TRBJ2-3|TRBD2|few
CASRTSGRTLGTDTQYF
TGTGCCAGCAGAACTAGCGGGAGGACCCTAGGGACAGATACGCAGTATTTT
>9|TRBV7-9|TRBJ2-1|-|-
CDSTSEQFF
TGTGACAGTACGAGTGAGCAGTTCTTC
>16|TRBV7-9|TRBJ1-5|TRBD1|few
CASSLDTGTVNQPQHF
TGTGCCAGCAGCTTAGACACAGGGACAGTTAATCAGCCCCAGCATTTT
>12|TRBV5-1|TRBJ1-1|-|-
CASSPWATEAFF
TGCGCCAGCAGCCCGTGGGCCACTGAAGCTTTCTTT
>15|TRBV29-1|TRBJ2-4|TRBD2|-
CSATPGGEARNIQHF
TGCAGCGCCACCCCGGGGGGGGAAGCCAGAAACATTCAGCACTTC
>16|TRBV4-3|TRBJ2-7|-|many
CASSQDHPGWTYEQYF
TGCGCCAGCAGCCAAGATCATCCAGGGTGGACCTACGAGCAGTACTTC
>14|TRBV4-3|TRBJ1-3|-|-
CASSQDIIGNTIYF
TGCGCCAGCAGCCAAGACATCATTGGAAACACCATATATTTT
>16|TRBV7-9|TRBJ2-3|-|few
CASNKLIDTSTDTQYF
TGTGCCAGCAACAAACTTATCGACACCAGCACAGATACGCAGTATTTT
>15|TRBV11-1|TRBJ2-5|TRBD2|-
CASSLAGGQGVTQYF
TGTGCCAGCAGTCTAGCGGGAGGGCAGGGAGTGACCCAGTACTTC
>13|TRBV6-5|TRBJ1-1|-|-
CACNLGLGTVAFF
TGTGCCTGCAATTTGGGGCTTGGAACTGTAGCTTTCTTT
>12|TRBV4-3|TRBJ1-2|-|-
CATSQSNYGYAF
TGCGCCACCAGCCAATCTAACTATGGCTACGCCTTC
>14|TRBV4-3|TRBJ2-5|-|many
CASSQEGTQETQYF
TGCGCCAGCAGCCAAGAGGGGACACAAGAGACCCAGTACTTC
>14|TRBV29-1|TRBJ2-3|-|many
CSARPGGSTDTQYF
TGCAGCGCCCGTCCCGGCGGGAGCACAGATACGCAGTATTTT
>12|TRBV29-1|TRBJ1-4|-|-
CSALDWGLYLLF
TGCAGCGCCTTGGACTGGGGGCTTTATCTGCTTTTT
>14|TRBV29-1|TRBJ2-3|-|-
CSVGSRQVQNTQYF
TGCAGCGTCGGAAGCCGGCAAGTACAAAATACGCAGTATTTT
>15|TRBV4-3|TRBJ1-5|TRBD1|many
CASSQPDRGNQPQHF
TGCGCCAGCAGCCAGCCAGACAGGGGGAATCAGCCCCAGCATTTT
>15|TRBV7-9|TRBJ1-6|TRBD1|few
CASSPGTVNNSPLHF
TGTGCCAGCAGCCCAGGGACAGTGAATAATTCACCCCTCCACTTT
>15|TRBV6-1|TRBJ2-7|-|-
CASMGPSTASYLQYF
TGTGCCAGCATGGGGCCTTCGACAGCTTCCTACTTGCAGTACTTC
>15|TRBV5-4|TRBJ2-1|TRBD2|-
CASSLGGRGYNEQLF
TGTGCCAGCAGCTTGGGCGGGAGAGGCTACAATGAGCAGTTATTC
>15|TRBV6-5|TRBJ1-5|TRBD1|once
CASSIRQGTNQHQHF
TGTGCCAGCAGCATCCGACAGGGTACCAATCAGCACCAGCATTTT